Described below is a single T cell receptor (beta chain) sequence and its context. Seattle-derived patients entered the study during active infection and were followed longitudinally. The germline V gene encodes CDR1 SGHTA and CDR2 FQGNSA. The V and J ends lost 1 base and 6 bases respectively, with 12 bases between them. CDR3 length: 14 residues. The data are from a study of blood T cell repertoires in COVID-19. Study-wide background: Both acute and convalescent COVID-19 samples were obtained from the United States, Italy and Spain. Nucleic acid was either cDNA or gDNA, and it came from T cells, B-cell-depleted T cells, or PBMCs.

In the original workflow: Cell counts per sample came from amplifying reference gene primers. Sequencing was performed with immunoSEQ multiplex PCR; in TCRdb, only in-frame clones are kept and a portion is missing. The DNA gave D and trimming, while V, J and clone size come from that table. The sample includes a few hundred thousand clones, around 87% of them seen just once. The sample comprised peripheral blood. The V call is TRBV7-2, the J call TRBJ1-1, with D perhaps TRBD1 (5 bases). The sequence derives from a woman aged 60-70 years with COVID-19, enrolled during active disease. In nucleotides, the CDR3 is TGTGCCAGCAGCTTAGGCAGGGAAAGGTCTGAAGCTTTCTTT. Translation gives CASSLGRERSEAFF.